A single sample gave rise to the 10 T cell receptor beta chains below, sequenced in a study of T cells in Graves' hyperthyroidism and ophthalmopathy. TCR beta CDR3 sequences were amplified from RNA transcripts. First-round RT-PCR with HTBI primers amplified the TCR CDR3 region. TCRdb re-called the multiplex PCR reads with MiXCR, one entry per CDR3 protein. There are a few hundred thousand distinct CDR3 sequences in the sample; about 16% occur only once, and 25% to 30% lies in the top ten. Specimen: blood. These receptors all come from a woman in her twenties or thirties with Graves' ophthalmopathy.

This clonotype came up a few times. The chain carries TRBV10-3 and TRBJ1-4; D perhaps matches TRBD1 (5 bases). Looked up from germline, CDR1 is ENHRY and CDR2 is SYGVKD. V lost 5 bases, J lost 4 bases, and 8 bases lay in between. This CDR3 comprises 13 residues. CDR3 protein: CAISPGYNEKLFF. The CDR3, as DNA: TGTGCCATCAGTCCAGGGTATAATGAAAAACTGTTTTTT.

This clonotype was detected ten times or more. This chain joins TRBV7-2 and TRBJ2-3, with a weak D call TRBD1 (6 bases). The CDR3 spans 14 residues. The V gene's germline CDR1 is SGHTA and CDR2 FQGNSA. V dropped 4 bases and J dropped 2 bases, with 10 bases sitting between them. This chain's CDR3 is CASSSRDNTDTQYF. DNA of the CDR3: TGTGCCAGCAGCTCCCGGGACAACACAGATACGCAGTATTTT.

The chain links TRBV28 to TRBJ2-7, with 8 bases matching TRBD2. The trim removed 4 bases at V and 0 bases at J, leaving 8 bases unmatched. Per germline, CDR1 MDHEN and CDR2 SYDVKM. The CDR3 totals 16 residues. CDR3 sequence: CASSWWASGYSYEQYF. Here the CDR3 DNA reads TGTGCCAGCAGTTGGTGGGCTAGCGGGTACTCCTACGAGCAGTACTTC.

This clonotype was counted ten times or more. The V and J genes are TRBV4-2 and TRBJ2-1, with 9 bases that match TRBD2. Germline assignment: CDR1 LGHNA and CDR2 YNFKEQ. The CDR3 covers 17 residues. V gave up 1 base and J gave up 1 base; unmatched junction bases: 5. The CDR3 DNA follows: TGTGCCAGCAGCCAAGTATCGAGCGGGAGGTCCTACAATGAGCAGTTCTTC. Protein sequence: CASSQVSSGRSYNEQFF.

This clonotype was seen more than once but under ten times. The gene calls are TRBV28 and TRBJ2-1; D remains unclear. The CDR3 loop spans 13 amino acids. The germline V gene encodes CDR1 MDHEN and CDR2 SYDVKM. Trimming took 3 bases from V and 10 from J, leaving 13 bases between them. CDR3 nucleotides: TGTGCCAGCAGTTTGCTGGATTCATGGGAGCAGTTCTTC. This translates into CASSLLDSWEQFF.

V usage is TRBV14 and J usage is TRBJ2-2; D may be TRBD2 (5 bases). V was pared by 1 base and J by 7 bases, with 13 bases between. The V gene's germline CDR1 is SGHDN and CDR2 FVKESK. The CDR3 covers 15 residues. For the CDR3, the DNA is TGTGCCAGCAGCCAAGCAATTCCGGGGATCGGGGAGCTGTTTTTT. This sequence encodes CASSQAIPGIGELFF.

Ten or more counts support this clonotype. The chain employs TRBV7-3 and TRBJ2-5; D assignment may be TRBD1 or TRBD2 (6 bases each). CDR1 is SGHTA, CDR2 FQGTGA, per germline. The ends were cut back, 2 bases at V and 3 bases at J, with 13 bases in the middle. The CDR3 has 15 residues. The chain's CDR3 is CASSLGPGAEETQYF. The CDR3 DNA reads TGTGCCAGCAGCTTAGGCCCGGGGGCAGAAGAGACCCAGTACTTC.

This clonotype has more than one count but fewer than ten. The chain carries TRBV20-1 and TRBJ2-7; 8 bases align to TRBD2. Germline values: CDR1 DFQATT, CDR2 SNEGSKA (reference sequence). The CDR3 consists of 15 residues. The V and J ends lost 6 bases and 0 bases, in that order; junction bases with no gene match: 10. This CDR3 is CSAPAPGTSSYEQYF. The CDR3 DNA reads TGCAGTGCACCCGCCCCGGGGACTAGCTCCTACGAGCAGTACTTC.

In its sample, this clonotype was seen many times. The rearrangement uses TRBV29-1 and TRBJ1-1; D is uncertain. Germline values: CDR1 SQVTM, CDR2 ANQGSEA. The CDR3 has 11 amino acids. V shed 1 base and J shed 4 bases, with 4 bases lying between them. The CDR3 here is CSVEGGTEAFF. CDR3 sequence (DNA): TGCAGCGTTGAAGGGGGCACTGAAGCTTTCTTT.

This clonotype was found many times. CDR3 coding DNA: TGCGCCAGCAGTGAGCCCTTTCCCCCCGAGCAGTACTTC. Its protein product is CASSEPFPPEQYF. The V gene is TRBV10-2, the J gene TRBJ2-7; D remains ambiguous. This CDR3 comprises 13 residues. The germline CDR1 and CDR2 sequences are WSHSY and SAAADI. Deletions cut 2 bases from V and 6 bases from J, with 11 bases between.